Shown below are 26 T cell receptor beta chains from a single sample sequenced in a study of Ad26.COV2.S vaccination and SARS-CoV-2 variants. Documented treatment: about 20 received Ad26.COV2.S at low or high dose, single or two shots; roughly five received placebo; per-sample allocation not given. Samples were taken on day 63 after the first vaccine or placebo injection. Some clones are missing from TCRdb's copy, which holds only in-frame ones; the method was immunoSEQ multiplex PCR. The sample includes about 680,000 clones, around 90% of them seen just once. Material: peripheral blood, obtained in a trial of Ad26.COV2.S vaccine versus placebo. Receptors originate from a person aged 18-60 years who received the Ad26.COV2.S COVID-19 vaccine or a placebo.

This chain joins TRBV19 and TRBJ2-3, with D unclear. The germline V and J ends were trimmed by 9 bases and 2 bases, with 18 bases remaining between them. CDR1 and CDR2 from the germline V gene are LNHDA and SQIVND (reference sequence). The CDR3 is made up of 15 amino acids. The CDR3 bases are TGTGCCAGCTTATCCTCCTTTACGGTCACAGATACGCAGTATTTT. Its protein product is CASLSSFTVTDTQYF. Variable domain in full (rest from reference TRBV19 and TRBJ2-3): DGGITQSPKYLFRKEGQNVTLSCEQNLNHDAMYWYRQDPGQGLRLIYYSQIVNDFQKGDIAEGYSVSREKKESFPLTVTSAQKNPTAFYLCASLSSFTVTDTQYFGPGTRLTVL.

Concerning this clone: The sample holds other DNA sequences that translate to the same CDR3. This chain connects TRBV7-9 to TRBJ1-4; a weak D match, TRBD1 (6 bases). Trimming removed 1 base at V and 8 bases at J, with 8 bases between. CDR3 length equals 13 residues. In germline, CDR1 is SEHNR, CDR2 FQNEAQ (reference sequence). The CDR3 coding sequence is TGTGCCAGCAGCTTAGAAGGGGGAGAAAAACTGTTTTTT. Amino acid sequence: CASSLEGGEKLFF.

The J gene is TRBJ2-1, the V gene TRBV5-1, with TRBD2 as a possible D gene (5 bases). The CDR3 sequence is 15 residues long. Germline-derived CDR1 and CDR2 are SGHRS and YFSETQ. Trimming took off 1 base at V and 6 bases at J, with 14 bases between the two ends. The CDR3 here is CASSLRAEGPNEQFF. The CDR3 DNA sequence: TGCGCCAGCAGCTTGAGGGCCGAGGGCCCCAATGAGCAGTTCTTC.

This sequence joins TRBV3-1 (or the pseudogene TRBV3-2) and TRBJ1-2; D unresolved. V dropped 0 bases and J dropped 6 bases, with 11 bases sitting between them. Germline assignment: CDR1 LGHDT and CDR2 YNNKEL (reference sequence). This CDR3 region has 14 residues. The CDR3 nucleotides are TGTGCCAGCAGCCAAGACCACGGGCAAAATGGCTACACCTTC. Residues: CASSQDHGQNGYTF.

This chain connects TRBV4-1 to TRBJ1-1; no definite D call. The CDR3 consists of 14 residues. The V gene's germline CDR1 is MGHRA and CDR2 YSYEKL. V was clipped by 0 bases and J by 5 bases, with 10 bases between them. The CDR3 region has the DNA TGCGCCAGCAGCCAAGAGGTGGGTGGAACTGAAGCTTTCTTT. Translating it yields CASSQEVGGTEAFF.

This chain joins TRBV15 and TRBJ2-3; D assignment may be TRBD1 or TRBD2 (6 bases each). Trimming cost V 0 bases and J 3 bases, with 13 bases left between them. Germline-derived CDR1 and CDR2 are LNHNV and YYDKDF (reference sequence). The CDR3 runs 16 residues. In nucleotides, the CDR3 is TGTGCCACCAGCAGAGAAGGGGGGAGCGGGACAGATACGCAGTATTTT. As protein: CATSREGGSGTDTQYF.

About this clone: Other DNA sequences within the sample encode an identical CDR3. In DNA, the CDR3 is TGTGCCAGCAGCCAAGGACAGTTTTATGGCTACACCTTC. Translating it yields CASSQGQFYGYTF. The chain combines TRBV7-2 with TRBJ1-2; D is perhaps TRBD1 (6 bases). Trimming cost V 5 bases and J 5 bases, with 12 bases left between them. Germline CDR1 reads SGHTA; CDR2 reads FQGNSA. The CDR3 runs to 13 residues.

This chain connects TRBV10-2 to TRBJ2-1; the D gene is possibly TRBD2 (6 bases). The CDR3 has 18 residues. V lost 2 bases to trimming and J lost 5 bases, with 22 bases between them. The germline CDR1 and CDR2 sequences are WSHSY and SAAADI. Written as DNA, the CDR3 is TGCGCCAGCAGTGAGCAGACTAGACTAGTGGGGCCCCACAATGAGCAGTTCTTC. It is translated as CASSEQTRLVGPHNEQFF.

The genes are TRBV5-6 and TRBJ1-2; D is unclear. Trimming stripped 0 bases from V and 7 bases from J, with 7 bases between. Germline loops: CDR1 SGHDT, CDR2 YYEEEE. The CDR3 is 12 residues long. CDR3 sequence: CASSLEGVGYTF. The CDR3 region has the DNA TGTGCCAGCAGCTTGGAAGGCGTTGGCTACACCTTC.

The rearrangement uses TRBV6-1 and TRBJ1-2; D perhaps matches TRBD1 (5 bases). CDR1 is MNHNS and CDR2 is SASEGT in the germline V gene. The CDR3 runs to 13 residues. The germline V and J ends were trimmed by 2 bases and 5 bases, with 9 bases remaining between them. The CDR3 reads CASSETPGYGYTF. The DNA for the CDR3 is TGTGCCAGCAGTGAAACCCCAGGGTATGGCTACACCTTC.

The chain combines TRBV16 with TRBJ1-3; 10 bases align to TRBD1. The CDR3 extends over 17 amino acids. Germline V gene data show CDR1 as KGHSY and CDR2 as FQNENV. The J segment lost 3 bases and the V segment lost 6 bases, leaving 11 bases of the junction unmatched. The CDR3: CASSRAGTGDFGNTIYF. DNA for the CDR3: TGTGCCAGCAGTCGGGCCGGGACAGGGGATTTTGGAAACACCATATATTTT. Full variable domain (remainder filled in from reference TRBV16 and TRBJ1-3): GEEVAQTPKHLVRGEGQKAKLYCAPIKGHSYVFWYQQVLKNEFKFLISFQNENVFDETGMPKERFSAKCLPNSPCSLEIQATKLEDSAVYFCASSRAGTGDFGNTIYFGEGSWLTVV.

The V gene is TRBV6-4, the J gene TRBJ2-1, with D possibly being TRBD2 (6 bases). Germline lookup yields CDR1 MRHNA and CDR2 SNTAGT. Deletions cut 3 bases from V and 8 bases from J, with 14 bases between. This CDR3 is built from 14 residues. The CDR3 region has the DNA TGTGCCAGCAGTGAAAGGTGGGGCGGGGATGAGCAGTTCTTC. Translated: CASSERWGGDEQFF.

V is TRBV6-1 and J is TRBJ2-7; D ambiguous. V lost 3 bases to trimming and J lost 5 bases, with 20 bases between them. The germline V gene encodes CDR1 MNHNS and CDR2 SASEGT. The CDR3 has 16 residues. The CDR3 region has the DNA TGTGCCAGCAGTGACGAATTTTGGGGTCTAAGGAACGAGCAGTACTTC. The encoded protein is CASSDEFWGLRNEQYF.

The chain is built from TRBV6-5 and TRBJ2-3, with 9 bases matching TRBD2. The J segment lost 5 bases and the V segment lost 2 bases, leaving 5 bases of the junction unmatched. Germline lookup yields CDR1 MNHEY and CDR2 SVGAGI. CDR3 size: 15 residues. CDR3 in DNA: TGTGCCAGCAGTTACCTAGCGGGGATGGGAGATACGCAGTATTTT. It codes for CASSYLAGMGDTQYF.

To note about this clone: Other DNA sequences of this sample code for an identical CDR3. The chain has TRBV10-3 and TRBJ2-1, with D tentatively TRBD2 (6 bases). The CDR3 has 16 amino acids. Looked up from germline, CDR1 is ENHRY and CDR2 is SYGVKD. Between the trimmed V and J ends, which lost 3 bases and 6 bases, there was a span of 18 bases. Written as DNA, the CDR3 is TGTGCCATCAGTGAACTCCGGGGGTCGCGAGGCAATGAGCAGTTCTTC. Residues: CAISELRGSRGNEQFF.

The chain uses TRBV11-2 and TRBJ1-5; 8 positions agree with TRBD1. The CDR3 loop spans 14 amino acids. From germline, CDR1 is SGHAT and CDR2 FQNNGV. V lost 5 bases, J lost 4 bases, and 4 bases stayed unmatched. This CDR3 is CASSPDRGNQPQHF. In DNA form, the CDR3 reads TGTGCCAGCAGCCCAGACAGGGGAAATCAGCCCCAGCATTTT.

The rearrangement uses TRBV5-6 and TRBJ2-7; D tentatively fits TRBD1 or TRBD2 (5 bases each). Looked up from germline, CDR1 is SGHDT and CDR2 is YYEEEE. The CDR3 is 14 amino acids. V lost 4 bases to trimming and J lost 2 bases, with 13 bases between them. In DNA form, the CDR3 reads TGTGCCAGCAGCCCAATTGGGGGAGCCTACGAGCAGTACTTC. This sequence encodes CASSPIGGAYEQYF.

V is TRBV6-6 and J is TRBJ2-7; possible D gene TRBD1, 6 bases. Trimming removed 8 bases at V and 2 bases at J, with 10 bases between. Germline lookup yields CDR1 MNHNY and CDR2 SVGAGI (reference sequence). The CDR3 extends over 12 amino acids. CDR3: CASSAGAYEQYF. CDR3 nucleotide sequence: TGTGCCAGCTCGGCAGGGGCCTACGAGCAGTACTTC.

The chain couples TRBV5-1 to TRBJ2-1, with a possible D match to TRBD1 (5 bases). This CDR3 is built from 16 residues. The germline V gene has CDR1 SGHRS and CDR2 YFSETQ. Trimming took 0 bases from V and 3 from J, leaving 13 bases between them. In DNA form, the CDR3 reads TGCGCCAGCAGCTTGGTTCAGGGCGACTTCTACAATGAGCAGTTCTTC. Its translation: CASSLVQGDFYNEQFF.

The chain links TRBV19 to TRBJ2-2; 9 bases fit TRBD2. V gave up 1 base and J gave up 6 bases; unmatched junction bases: 15. The germline V gene has CDR1 LNHDA and CDR2 SQIVND (reference sequence). This CDR3 is built from 19 residues. The CDR3 DNA is TGTGCCAGTAGTATAGCGGGGACTGGGAGCGGGGGGCGATCCGGGGAGCTGTTTTTT. Translating it yields CASSIAGTGSGGRSGELFF.

This clone showed up just a few times. The rearrangement uses TRBV2 and TRBJ1-4; a weak D match, TRBD1 (6 bases). Germline V gives CDR1 SNHLY, CDR2 FYNNEI. Trimming took off 6 bases at V and 8 bases at J, with 25 bases between the two ends. The CDR3 loop spans 17 amino acids. The DNA of the CDR3 is TGTGCCAGCAGGGGGGCTGACATCCAGGGCCCGTCCGAAAAACTGTTTTTT. The encoded protein is CASRGADIQGPSEKLFF.

The gene calls are TRBV4-2 and TRBJ2-5; either TRBD1 or TRBD2 may fit D (6 bases each). Germline V lookup: CDR1 LGHNA, CDR2 YNFKEQ. The CDR3 has 15 residues. Between the trimmed V and J ends, which lost 6 bases and 2 bases, there was a span of 16 bases. The CDR3 coding sequence is TGTGCCAGCAGTAGGGCGGAGGGGGTTCAAGAGACCCAGTACTTC. It specifies CASSRAEGVQETQYF.

This clone was seen once. The V call is TRBV19, the J call TRBJ1-2; 7 nucleotides line up with TRBD1. Germline V CDR1 and CDR2: LNHDA, SQIVND (reference sequence). The J segment lost 6 bases and the V segment lost 3 bases, leaving 16 bases of the junction unmatched. The CDR3 has 17 amino acids. This chain's CDR3 is CASSIFTTAGTENGYTF. The CDR3 bases are TGTGCCAGTAGTATCTTTACTACCGCCGGGACAGAGAATGGCTACACCTTC.

The V gene is TRBV4-2, the J gene TRBJ1-5; D unclear. Between the trimmed V and J ends, which lost 0 bases and 0 bases, there was a span of 15 bases. This CDR3 is 18 amino acids long. Germline lookup yields CDR1 LGHNA and CDR2 YNFKEQ. CDR3 nucleotides: TGTGCCAGCAGCCAAGAGAGTGGGCAGACTCATAGCAATCAGCCCCAGCATTTT. Its protein is CASSQESGQTHSNQPQHF.

The V gene is TRBV11-2, the J gene TRBJ1-2; perhaps TRBD1 as D (5 bases). CDR3 size: 14 residues. CDR1 and CDR2 (germline): SGHAT, FQNNGV. The V end was cut by 1 base, the J end by 6 bases, with 12 bases between. The CDR3 loop is CASSLATGTDGYTF. CDR3 bases: TGTGCCAGCAGCTTAGCTACCGGGACGGATGGCTACACCTTC.

The rearrangement uses TRBV4-2 and TRBJ1-2; TRBD1 matches at 7 bases. CDR1 is LGHNA, CDR2 YNFKEQ, per germline. This CDR3 is built from 15 residues. V lost 5 bases, J lost 8 bases, and 14 bases stayed unmatched. The CDR3: CASSMRQGPSEGYTF. The CDR3 bases are TGTGCCAGCAGCATGCGACAGGGTCCATCTGAGGGCTACACCTTC.